This TCR beta chain is drawn from a study of T-cell reconstitution after alpha-beta-depleted transplantation in children. This clonotype was seen only a few times. Molecular barcoding with unique molecular identifiers was used for the TCRbeta library. A single record per CDR3 protein comes from TCRdb applying MiXCR to the PCR reads. The sample shows hundreds of thousands of distinct CDR3 sequences, 13% of them seen only once. With 7 bases removed from V and 5 bases from J, the gap between germline ends came to 24 bases. The CDR3 consists of 17 residues. Specimen: PBMCs, mostly from graft donor cells, collected 360 days after TCRalphabeta/CD19-depleted stem cell transplant. The rearrangement joins TRBV12-3 or TRBV12-4 to TRBJ2-1; TRBD2 might be the D (6 bases). This clonotype was sampled from a male patient aged 10 to 17 who had a stem cell transplant for acute myeloid leukemia, so the T cells may come from the graft donor. For the CDR3, the DNA is TGTGCCAGCACCTCCCCCAGACTAGTTGGGTACGACAATGAGCAGTTCTTC. Amino acid sequence: CASTSPRLVGYDNEQFF.